The 15 T cell receptor beta chains given below trace back to one sample, sequenced in a study of T cells in Graves' hyperthyroidism and ophthalmopathy. Regions amplified from RNA transcripts were the TCR beta CDR3 regions. Using the HTBI primer set, a first-round RT-PCR was run on the TCR CDR3. MiXCR, applied by TCRdb to the multiplex PCR reads, yields one record per CDR3 protein. The table records 540,000 or so distinct CDR3 sequences, 15% to 18% of them present only once. The sequencing input was blood. The source of these receptors is a woman younger than 45 with Graves' hyperthyroidism.

This clonotype was observed a handful of times. V and J are TRBV5-8 and TRBJ1-2, with TRBD1 identical over 9 bases. This CDR3 comprises 13 residues. Per the germline V gene, CDR1 is SGHTS and CDR2 is YDEGEE. Unmatched junction bases numbered 5, after V lost 3 bases and J lost 8 bases. CDR3 DNA sequence: TGTGCCAGCAGCTGGGGGACAGGGAGAGGCTACACCTTC. Protein sequence: CASSWGTGRGYTF.

This clonotype was observed at least ten times. J is TRBJ2-5 and V is TRBV12-5, with 9 bases that match TRBD2. This CDR3 region has 16 residues. The germline V gene has CDR1 LGHNT and CDR2 FRNRAP. V dropped 7 bases and J dropped 1; count of bases not matched to a gene: 10. The CDR3 region has the DNA TGTGCTAGTGCCTCGGGAGCGGGGGGCATCCAAGAGACCCAGTACTTC. Encoded protein: CASASGAGGIQETQYF.

This clonotype was seen at least ten times. The gene calls are TRBV7-2 and TRBJ2-7; TRBD2 aligns across 12 bases. Losses at the gene ends were 2 bases for V and 9 bases for J; bases not matched to a gene: 11. There are 16 residues in the CDR3. CDR1 and CDR2 (germline): SGHTA, FQGNSA. CDR3 bases: TGTGCCAGCAGCTTATTCGGGACTAGCGGGTCGGAAGCGCAGTACTTC. It specifies CASSLFGTSGSEAQYF.

This clonotype was seen repeatedly, ten times or more. The rearrangement uses TRBV2 and TRBJ2-7, with D perhaps TRBD1 or TRBD2 (5 bases each). The length of the CDR3 is 14 residues. The germline gives CDR1 SNHLY, CDR2 FYNNEI. Between the trimmed V and J ends, which lost 6 bases and 2 bases, there was a span of 14 bases. CDR3 DNA sequence: TGTGCCAGCAGGACCCGGGACGGAACCTACGAGCAGTACTTC. Its protein product is CASRTRDGTYEQYF.

As to this clonotype: At one end, the junction sequence differs from germline, possibly due to a read error. The chain recombines TRBV28 with TRBJ2-1, with D perhaps TRBD2 (6 bases). The CDR3 loop spans 14 amino acids. CDR1 is MDHEN, CDR2 SYDVKM, per germline. This CDR3 is CAGSFTGLYNEQFF. The CDR3 DNA sequence: TGTGCCGGCAGTTTTACGGGACTTTACAATGAGCAGTTCTTC.

The chain joins TRBV6-6 to TRBJ2-5; weak D call: TRBD2 (6 bases). Trimming cost V 2 bases and J 7 bases, with 14 bases left between them. There are 14 residues in the CDR3. Germline lookup yields CDR1 MNHNY and CDR2 SVGAGI (reference sequence). The CDR3 loop reads CASSYRDSPGTQYF. The CDR3 nucleotides read TGTGCCAGCAGTTACCGGGACTCCCCAGGGACCCAGTACTTC.

In its sample, this clonotype was seen many times. The V gene is TRBV6-1, the J gene TRBJ1-2; 8 positions agree with TRBD1. The V gene end was trimmed by 6 bases and the J gene end by 4 bases; junction bases not matched to a gene: 16. This CDR3 comprises 17 residues. From germline, CDR1 is MNHNS and CDR2 SASEGT. The CDR3 protein is CASRPGTGGRSTYGYTF. The CDR3 region has the DNA TGTGCCAGCAGGCCAGGGACAGGCGGCCGATCTACCTATGGCTACACCTTC.

There are many counts of this clonotype. This sequence joins TRBV11-2 and TRBJ2-7; tentative D call: TRBD2 (6 bases). Germline lookup yields CDR1 SGHAT and CDR2 FQNNGV. This CDR3 is built from 18 residues. The V end was cut by 4 bases, the J end by 4 bases, with 26 bases between. CDR3: CASSSDGSWWAEGYEQYF. For the CDR3, the DNA is TGTGCCAGCAGCTCAGACGGGTCGTGGTGGGCGGAGGGGTACGAGCAGTACTTC.

This clonotype was recorded a few times. The chain combines TRBV27 with TRBJ2-7; the D is unclear. Germline V gene sequence: CDR1 MNHEY, CDR2 SMNVEV (reference sequence). This CDR3 is 15 amino acids long. V lost 5 bases and J lost 0, with 14 bases in between. The CDR3, as DNA: TGTGCCAGCAGTCCCACCCCCGCTTTCTCCTACGAGCAGTACTTC. This codes for CASSPTPAFSYEQYF.

Concerning this clonotype: A much larger clone lies one base from this, so it may be a read error. This sequence joins TRBV30 and TRBJ2-1; D unclear. The CDR3 length is 12 residues. V was shortened by 2 bases and J by 9 bases, with 11 bases between the two germline ends. Looked up from germline, CDR1 is GTSNPN and CDR2 is SVGIG (reference sequence). The chain's CDR3 is CAWSTGSGEQFF. The CDR3 region has the DNA TGTGCCTGGAGTACCGGGTCTGGTGAGCAGTTCTTC.

The chain uses TRBV7-6 and TRBJ2-2; 9 nucleotides match TRBD2. This CDR3 contains 16 residues. The germline gives CDR1 SGHVS, CDR2 FNYEAQ. V gave up 7 bases and J gave up 5 bases; unmatched junction bases: 11. CDR3 sequence reads: CASNPLAGVGTGELFF. The DNA for the CDR3 is TGTGCCAGCAATCCTTTAGCGGGAGTAGGAACCGGGGAGCTGTTTTTT.

J is TRBJ1-2 and V is TRBV11-2; D not certain. This CDR3 region has 13 residues. Germline V CDR1 and CDR2: SGHAT, FQNNGV. V gave up 0 bases and J gave up 9 bases, with 11 bases separating them. This chain's CDR3 is CASSLDRLGRYTF. The CDR3 DNA reads as TGTGCCAGCAGCTTAGACCGCCTAGGCCGCTACACCTTC. Full variable domain (remainder filled in from reference TRBV11-2 and TRBJ1-2): EAGVAQSPRYKIIEKRQSVAFWCNPISGHATLYWYQQILGQGPKLLIQFQNNGVVDDSQLPKDRFSAERLKGVDSTLKIQPAKLEDSAVYLCASSLDRLGRYTFGSGTRLTVV.

This clonotype was seen repeatedly, ten times or more. The chain is built from TRBV20-1 and TRBJ1-2, with a weak D call TRBD1 (6 bases). CDR1 DFQATT and CDR2 SNEGSKA come from the germline V gene (reference sequence). The CDR3 is made up of 14 amino acids. V lost 6 bases, J lost 0 bases, and 14 bases lay in between. The CDR3 DNA reads TGCAGTGCGGAACCAGGGGTAGCTAACTATGGCTACACCTTC. It is translated as CSAEPGVANYGYTF.

There are many counts of this clonotype. V gene TRBV6-1 combines with J gene TRBJ2-2, with 9 positions matching TRBD1. V gave up 3 bases and J gave up 0 bases; unmatched junction bases: 8. The length of the CDR3 is 18 residues. Looked up from germline, CDR1 is MNHNS and CDR2 is SASEGT. CDR3 sequence (DNA): TGTGCCAGCAGTGACTGGGACAGGGCCTCCGCGAACACCGGGGAGCTGTTTTTT. Translating gives CASSDWDRASANTGELFF.

This clonotype showed up just a few times. The chain has TRBV19 and TRBJ1-1, with 7 bases matching TRBD1. With V trimmed by 3 bases and J by 10 bases, 11 bases remained unmatched. The CDR3 spans 14 residues. Germline CDR1 and CDR2: LNHDA and SQIVND (reference sequence). CDR3 nucleotide sequence: TGTGCCAGTAGTATCGAGACAGGGTGGGTTGGAGCTTTCTTT. Residues: CASSIETGWVGAFF.